The rows below give T cell receptor beta chains drawn from one sample of a study of T-cell reconstitution after alpha-beta-depleted transplantation in children. TCRdb ran MiXCR on the PCR reads and lists one entry per CDR3 protein. The sample has roughly 490,000 distinct CDR3 sequences; roughly an eighth are singletons. The sample consisted of PBMCs, mostly from graft donor cells, taken 180 days after TCRalphabeta/CD19-depleted stem cell transplant. The receptor source for this set is a female patient under 10 years old who had a stem cell transplant for aplastic anemia, so the T cells may come from the graft donor. Both conserved end residues are trimmed from each CDR3.

V gene	J gene	CDR3 protein
TRBV5-1	TRBJ2-1	ASSLATGLDEQF
TRBV20-1	TRBJ2-1	SASTSLASYNEQF
TRBV5-1	TRBJ2-5	ASSLGRAKETQY
TRBV11-2	TRBJ2-2	ASSLVLFGGRNTGELF
TRBV24-1	TRBJ2-2	ATSDPRGRRSLGDELF
TRBV9	TRBJ2-3	ASSVEGWAADTQY
TRBV6-5	TRBJ2-7	ASSLTGGAVEQY
TRBV6-2/TRBV6-3	TRBJ2-7	ASSYRTSGSPFYEQY
TRBV28	TRBJ2-7	ASRLPGQGAGQY
TRBV7-9	TRBJ1-5	ASSPFREPPQH
TRBV12-3/TRBV12-4	TRBJ1-3	ASSLRGTGWAGNTIY
TRBV3-1	TRBJ2-7	ASSPSGTAYEQY
TRBV7-3	TRBJ2-3	ATSLRPNTDTQY
TRBV29-1	TRBJ2-7	SVGSNEQY
TRBV5-6	TRBJ1-4	ASSLQGRGEKLF
TRBV28	TRBJ1-5	ASHGDSPREHQPQH
TRBV6-1	TRBJ2-6	ASSEAIGGPGANVLT
TRBV5-1	TRBJ2-6	ASSLARQGSGANVLT
TRBV7-2	TRBJ2-5	ASSSGPGHISTTQY
TRBV18	TRBJ2-2	ASSPPGGEDTGELF
TRBV20-1	TRBJ2-2	SASVWERNTGELF
TRBV7-2	TRBJ2-3	ASSPEGHTDTQY
TRBV5-4	TRBJ2-2	ASSLAWFTGELF
TRBV7-9	TRBJ2-1	ASAPAKRESNEQF
TRBV7-9	TRBJ2-2	ASSVTSDLNTGELF
TRBV27	TRBJ2-1	ASSYSKSSYNEQF
TRBV28	TRBJ1-1	AISFGGTGQMNTEAF
TRBV20-1	TRBJ1-2	SAYRNDGYT
TRBV6-2/TRBV6-3	TRBJ2-5	ASSYWTVRNKAETQY
TRBV5-1	TRBJ2-7	ASSFRDSYSYEQY
TRBV7-6	TRBJ2-5	ASSLPAILETQY
TRBV6-1	TRBJ2-5	ASRNTGQGTKTQY
TRBV9	TRBJ2-2	ASSASVGSGELF
TRBV19	TRBJ2-5	ASRNAAQETQY
TRBV7-2	TRBJ2-1	ASGQGQVSEQF
TRBV5-1	TRBJ2-1	ASSLAFNYDNEQF
TRBV6-1	TRBJ2-7	ASTQGGTGVYEQY
TRBV20-1	TRBJ2-3	SARDLELAGPTDTQY
TRBV7-2	TRBJ2-7	ASSWLAGTYEQY
TRBV20-1	TRBJ2-3	SAREGQDTQY
TRBV2	TRBJ2-1	ASSEAFSRERGRNEQF